This TCR beta chain came from a study of T cell repertoires in cytomegalovirus infection. Study background: It was the public TCR beta signatures that indicated both CMV infection and matching HLA type. General study findings and limits: HLA-C-restricted CMV-specific TCR beta clonotypes prevailed in the ex vivo response.

V lost 6 bases and J lost 4; bases outside the gene matches: 8. The CDR3 is made up of 15 amino acids. The V gene's germline CDR1 is MNHEY and CDR2 SVGAGI. This clonotype was found many times. The target antigen is unknown. Via MiXCR, TCRdb re-called the reads, giving one row per CDR3 protein. Of around 450,000 distinct CDR3 sequences detected, roughly 31% appear once; the ten largest clones hold approximately 13%. The rearrangement joins TRBV6-5 to TRBJ2-3, with TRBD1 matching 9 bases. The sample consisted of PBMCs. The sequence came from a human donor in good health (CMV status not recorded). Some clones in this sample may be carry-over from other donors' samples. This chain's CDR3 is CASSSSGTGSDTQYF. The CDR3 nucleotides read TGTGCCAGCAGCTCCTCCGGGACAGGGTCAGATACGCAGTATTTT.